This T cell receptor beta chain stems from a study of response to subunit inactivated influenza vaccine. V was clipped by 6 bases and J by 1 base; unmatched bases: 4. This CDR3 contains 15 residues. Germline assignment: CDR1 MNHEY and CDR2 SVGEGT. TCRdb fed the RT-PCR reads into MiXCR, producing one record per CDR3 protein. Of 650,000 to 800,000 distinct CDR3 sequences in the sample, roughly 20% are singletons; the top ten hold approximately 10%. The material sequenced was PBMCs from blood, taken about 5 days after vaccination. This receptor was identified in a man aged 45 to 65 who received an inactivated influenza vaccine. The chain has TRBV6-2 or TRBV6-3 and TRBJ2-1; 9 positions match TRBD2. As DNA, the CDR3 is TGTGCCAGCAGGCAGAGCGGGGGGTCCTACAATGAGCAGTTCTTC. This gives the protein CASRQSGGSYNEQFF.